This T cell receptor beta chain emerged from a study of OX40 agonist ivuxolimab in advanced cancers. Germline V gives CDR1 SGDLS, CDR2 YYNGEE. There are 14 residues in the CDR3. The germline V and J ends were trimmed by 0 bases and 5 bases, with 12 bases remaining between them. Assay used: immunoSEQ multiplex PCR; TCRdb lists only in-frame clones, some missing. The sample has 50,000 to 60,000 clones; roughly nine tenths are singletons. The clonotype originates from an adult with an advanced solid tumor such as melanoma, head and neck, liver or kidney cancer. Sequenced here: CD4+ or CD8+ T cells sorted from blood, sampled in a trial of the OX40 agonist ivuxolimab. This chain uses TRBV9 with TRBJ2-7; D is possibly TRBD1 (6 bases). The CDR3 nucleotides are TGTGCCAGCAGCGTAGACTGGACAGCTCACGAGCAGTACTTC. Protein: CASSVDWTAHEQYF.